The 21 T cell receptor beta chains below all came from one sample that was sequenced in a study of T-cell memory formation after mild COVID-19. TCRdb processed the 5' RACE reads anew with MiXCR; each CDR3 protein has one entry. The sample records 50,000 to 70,000 distinct CDR3 sequences, 9.5% to 15% being singletons. The specimen sequenced was PBMCs or a T cell subset sorted from them (not recorded which). Source of these receptors: a man between 18 and 29 years old who had mild COVID-19 (a few samples of this study predate the infection). Cell type and time point are not known.

The chain couples TRBV5-8 to TRBJ1-5; D call uncertain. V lost 5 bases and J 5 bases, leaving 8 bases between the germline ends. This CDR3 spans 12 amino acids. Germline CDR1 is SGHTS and CDR2 is YDEGEE. CDR3 protein: CASSLWDQPQHF. In DNA, the CDR3 is TGTGCCAGCAGTCTTTGGGATCAGCCCCAGCATTTT.

This clonotype was seen a few times. This chain links TRBV7-6 with TRBJ2-2, with TRBD2 as a possible D gene (5 bases). Germline CDR1 SGHVS, CDR2 FNYEAQ. V lost 1 base and J lost 5, with 8 bases in between. This CDR3 region has 14 residues. In DNA, the CDR3 is TGTGCCAGCAGCTTAGTCGGGGAAACCGGGGAGCTGTTTTTT. Translation: CASSLVGETGELFF.

This clonotype occurred once. The chain recombines TRBV7-2 with TRBJ2-3, with 8 nucleotides matching TRBD2. CDR3 size: 16 residues. CDR1 is SGHTA and CDR2 is FQGNSA in the germline V gene. Unmatched junction bases numbered 6, after V lost 0 bases and J lost 4 bases. CDR3 nucleotides: TGTGCCAGCAGCTTAGCCTTAAGCGGGGGCTCAGATACGCAGTATTTT. Protein sequence: CASSLALSGGSDTQYF.

J is TRBJ1-1 and V is TRBV7-6; 8 bases line up with TRBD1. From germline, CDR1 is SGHVS and CDR2 FNYEAQ. This CDR3 is built from 14 residues. With V trimmed by 2 bases and J by 1 base, 0 bases remained unmatched. The CDR3 coding sequence is TGTGCCAGCAGCTTACAGGGGGCGAACACTGAAGCTTTCTTT. Encoded protein: CASSLQGANTEAFF.

J is TRBJ1-1 and V is TRBV4-3; D perhaps matches TRBD1 (5 bases). Germline values: CDR1 LGHNA, CDR2 YSLEER. The V end was cut by 3 bases, the J end by 1 base, with 15 bases between. This CDR3 comprises 16 residues. DNA for the CDR3: TGCGCCAGCAGCCAGGACGTGGGGGGAGCGAACACTGAAGCTTTCTTT. Its translation is CASSQDVGGANTEAFF.

This clonotype was counted a few times. The rearrangement links TRBV2 to TRBJ2-3; D possibly corresponds to TRBD1 (6 bases). This CDR3 is 15 amino acids long. From germline, CDR1 is SNHLY and CDR2 FYNNEI. Trimming pared 0 bases from V and 6 bases from J, leaving 13 bases between. The CDR3 protein is CASSEAGQGWDTQYF. The DNA for the CDR3 is TGTGCCAGCAGTGAAGCAGGGCAGGGGTGGGATACGCAGTATTTT.

In this sample, this clonotype turned up many times. This chain connects TRBV5-1 to TRBJ2-1; 7 nucleotides agree with TRBD1. Germline trimming cut 0 bases from V and 8 bases from J; bases unmatched to any gene: 5. Germline V gene sequence: CDR1 SGHRS, CDR2 YFSETQ. This CDR3 has 14 residues. The CDR3 DNA reads as TGCGCCAGCAGCTTGGAGGGGGCCCCCGATGAGCAGTTCTTC. Protein sequence: CASSLEGAPDEQFF. The full variable domain, rest sourced from reference TRBV5-1 and TRBJ2-1, is KAGVTQTPRYLIKTRGQQVTLSCSPISGHRSVSWYQQTPGQGLQFLFEYFSETQRNKGNFPGRFSGRQFSNSRSEMNVSTLELGDSALYLCASSLEGAPDEQFFGPGTRLTVL.

This clonotype has more than one count but fewer than ten. The CDR3 nucleotides read TGTGCCAGCAGGCCGGGACAGGGTTCCTATGGCTACACCTTC. Amino acids: CASRPGQGSYGYTF. The rearrangement uses TRBV12-3 or TRBV12-4 and TRBJ1-2; 9 nucleotides match TRBD1. The CDR3 is made up of 14 amino acids. After removal of 6 bases from V and 4 bases from J, the junction contained 6 bases not matched to a gene.

This clonotype was recorded a few times. CDR3 DNA sequence: TGCGCCAGCAGCCAAGATCGGGGGGGGGGGCATCAGCCCCAGCATTTT. Its translation is CASSQDRGGGHQPQHF. The chain joins TRBV4-3 to TRBJ1-5; D might be TRBD1 (6 bases). CDR1 is LGHNA, CDR2 YSLEER, per germline. V was pared by 0 bases and J by 5 bases, with 14 bases between. The CDR3 loop spans 16 amino acids.

There are many counts of this clonotype. This sequence joins TRBV4-1 and TRBJ2-6; 7 bases are shared with TRBD2. J lost 2 bases, V lost 4 bases, and 8 bases had no gene match. Germline V gene sequence: CDR1 MGHRA, CDR2 YSYEKL. The CDR3 runs to 17 residues. The CDR3 reads CASSRAGVITGANVLTF. The CDR3 coding sequence is TGCGCCAGCAGCCGGGCGGGGGTAATCACTGGGGCCAACGTCCTGACTTTC.

This clonotype was observed at least ten times. DNA for the CDR3: TGCGCCAGCAGCTTGGTTCAGGGGTCGACCTACAATGAGCAGTTCTTC. Protein: CASSLVQGSTYNEQFF. J is TRBJ2-1 and V is TRBV5-1; TRBD1 is a possible D gene (6 bases). Germline CDR1 and CDR2: SGHRS and YFSETQ. The CDR3 extends over 16 amino acids. V lost 0 bases, J lost 2 bases, and 12 bases lay in between.

The J gene is TRBJ2-7, the V gene TRBV28; 7 bases agree with TRBD2. The V gene end was trimmed by 1 base and the J gene end by 6 bases; junction bases not matched to a gene: 0. Germline lookup yields CDR1 MDHEN and CDR2 SYDVKM. The length of the CDR3 is 12 residues. In DNA form, the CDR3 reads TGTGCCAGCAGTTTATCGGGGGGCGAGCAGTACGTC. Amino acid sequence: CASSLSGGEQYV.

The rearrangement joins TRBV9 to TRBJ1-2; D remains ambiguous. The germline gives CDR1 SGDLS, CDR2 YYNGEE. There are 11 residues in the CDR3. Trimming took 3 bases from V and 2 from J, leaving 2 bases between them. CDR3 sequence reads: CASSDNYGYTF. In DNA form, the CDR3 reads TGTGCCAGCAGCGACAACTATGGCTACACCTTC.

This clonotype has more than one count but fewer than ten. The chain carries TRBV6-5 and TRBJ2-5; D tentatively fits TRBD1 or TRBD2 (5 bases each). The CDR3 spans 15 residues. The germline gives CDR1 MNHEY, CDR2 SVGAGI. Between the trimmed V and J ends, which lost 7 bases and 5 bases, there was a span of 20 bases. In DNA, the CDR3 is TGTGCCAGCACCCCAGACTGGGGGTCCCGGGAGACCCAGTACTTC. Protein sequence: CASTPDWGSRETQYF.

This clonotype was observed at least ten times. The chain joins TRBV4-2 to TRBJ1-5, with D uncertain. The CDR3 covers 15 residues. Per the germline V gene, CDR1 is LGHNA and CDR2 is YNFKEQ. The V end lost 0 bases, the J end lost 4 bases, and 10 bases lay between the germline ends. The CDR3 nucleotides are TGTGCCAGCAGCCAAGATCTAGGGTGGAATCAGCCCCAGCATTTT. Protein sequence: CASSQDLGWNQPQHF.

This clonotype was found a few times. The chain combines TRBV7-2 with TRBJ1-2; 8 nucleotides align to TRBD1. With V trimmed by 5 bases and J by 6 bases, 8 bases remained unmatched. Germline values: CDR1 SGHTA, CDR2 FQGNSA. The CDR3 has 14 residues. CDR3 loop: CASSPRQGSDGYTF. DNA of the CDR3: TGTGCCAGCAGCCCCCGACAGGGGTCGGATGGCTACACCTTC.

This clonotype was found a few times. The J gene is TRBJ1-5, the V gene TRBV7-9, with 7 bases lining up with TRBD1. The CDR3 runs to 14 residues. With V trimmed by 5 bases and J by 0 bases, 1 base remained unmatched. Germline V CDR1 and CDR2: SEHNR, FQNEAQ (reference sequence). The CDR3 nucleotides are TGTGCCAGCAGCCGGGACAGTAGCAATCAGCCCCAGCATTTT. Residues: CASSRDSSNQPQHF.

A few counts support this clonotype. CDR3 bases: TGTGCCAGCAGCGGACAGGGCGATGGCTACACCTTC. This gives the protein CASSGQGDGYTF. The J gene is TRBJ1-2, the V gene TRBV4-2; 8 bases agree with TRBD1. The CDR3 length is 12 residues. Germline CDR1 is LGHNA and CDR2 is YNFKEQ. Trimming took 5 bases from V and 6 from J; bases not matched to a gene: 2.

The rearrangement uses TRBV12-3 or TRBV12-4 and TRBJ2-5; 7 positions match TRBD1. The CDR3 sequence is 12 residues long. V dropped 4 bases and J dropped 8; count of bases not matched to a gene: 4. The CDR3 sequence: CASSSDRETQYF. The DNA of the CDR3 is TGTGCCAGCAGTTCTGACAGGGAAACCCAGTACTTC.

The CDR3 protein is CSARGRPGYEKLFF. The CDR3, as DNA: TGCAGTGCTAGAGGGCGCCCGGGCTATGAAAAACTGTTTTTT. V usage is TRBV20-1 and J usage is TRBJ1-4, with unresolved D. Trimming removed 1 base from V and 6 bases from J, with 12 bases in between. The CDR3 has 14 residues. Germline values: CDR1 DFQATT, CDR2 SNEGSKA (reference sequence).

The DNA for the CDR3 is TGTGCCAGCAGCCAAGATCGAGCGGGGGGGCCGCAAGATACGCAGTATTTT. Amino acid sequence: CASSQDRAGGPQDTQYF. The rearrangement links TRBV4-2 to TRBJ2-3; 10 bases match TRBD2. The CDR3 spans 17 residues. Germline assignment: CDR1 LGHNA and CDR2 YNFKEQ. J lost 5 bases, V lost 0 bases, and 8 bases had no gene match.